This T cell receptor (beta chain) came from a study of shared clonotypes between healthy human individuals. The length of the CDR3 is 12 residues. V shed 3 bases and J shed 9 bases, with 9 bases lying between them. Germline V gives CDR1 SGDLS, CDR2 YYNGEE. The method was immunoSEQ multiplex PCR; TCRdb's version includes in-frame clones alone and lacks a portion of them. The sample has hundreds of thousands of clones, 90% to 96% seen once. The sequenced sample consisted of naive CD4+ T cells sorted from blood. As for subset: CD45RA+ positively selected. The chain combines TRBV9 with TRBJ1-4; D gene ambiguous. This clonotype originated in a woman aged 30 to 39 in good health. The chain's CDR3 is CASSGPEQKLFF. The CDR3 DNA follows: TGTGCCAGCAGCGGTCCTGAGCAAAAACTGTTTTTT.